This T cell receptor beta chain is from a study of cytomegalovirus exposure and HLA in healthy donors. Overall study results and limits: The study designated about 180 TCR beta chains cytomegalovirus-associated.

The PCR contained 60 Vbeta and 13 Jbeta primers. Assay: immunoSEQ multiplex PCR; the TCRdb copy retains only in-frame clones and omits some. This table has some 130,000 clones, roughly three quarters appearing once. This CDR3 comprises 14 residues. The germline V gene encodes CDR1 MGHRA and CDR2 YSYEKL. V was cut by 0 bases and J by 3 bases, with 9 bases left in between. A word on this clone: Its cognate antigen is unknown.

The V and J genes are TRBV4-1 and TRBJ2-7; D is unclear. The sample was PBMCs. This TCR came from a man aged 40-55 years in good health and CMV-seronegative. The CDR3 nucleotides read TGCGCCAGCAGCCAAGATCGCAGTGACTACGAGCAGTACTTC. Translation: CASSQDRSDYEQYF.